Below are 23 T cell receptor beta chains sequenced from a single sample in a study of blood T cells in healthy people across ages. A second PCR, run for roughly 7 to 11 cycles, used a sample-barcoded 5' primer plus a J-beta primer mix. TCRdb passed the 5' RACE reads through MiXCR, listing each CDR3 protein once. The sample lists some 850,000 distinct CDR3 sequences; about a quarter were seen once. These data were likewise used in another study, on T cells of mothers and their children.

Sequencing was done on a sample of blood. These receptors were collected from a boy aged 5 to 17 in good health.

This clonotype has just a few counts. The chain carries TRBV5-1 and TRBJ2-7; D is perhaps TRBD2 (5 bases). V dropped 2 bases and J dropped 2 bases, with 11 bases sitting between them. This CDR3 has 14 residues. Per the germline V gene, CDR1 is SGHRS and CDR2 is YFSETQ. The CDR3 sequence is CASSFPGSTYEQYF. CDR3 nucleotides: TGCGCCAGCAGCTTCCCGGGGAGCACCTACGAGCAGTACTTC.

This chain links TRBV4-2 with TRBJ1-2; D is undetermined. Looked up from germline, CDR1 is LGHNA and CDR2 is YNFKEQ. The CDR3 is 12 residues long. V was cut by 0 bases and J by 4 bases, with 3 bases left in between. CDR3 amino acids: CASSQEIYGYTF. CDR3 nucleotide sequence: TGTGCCAGCAGCCAAGAAATCTATGGCTACACCTTC.

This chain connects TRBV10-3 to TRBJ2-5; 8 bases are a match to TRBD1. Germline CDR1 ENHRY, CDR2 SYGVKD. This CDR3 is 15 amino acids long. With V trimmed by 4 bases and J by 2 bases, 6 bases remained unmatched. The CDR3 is CAISGQGKAQETQYF. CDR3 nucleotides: TGTGCCATCAGTGGACAGGGGAAGGCGCAAGAGACCCAGTACTTC.

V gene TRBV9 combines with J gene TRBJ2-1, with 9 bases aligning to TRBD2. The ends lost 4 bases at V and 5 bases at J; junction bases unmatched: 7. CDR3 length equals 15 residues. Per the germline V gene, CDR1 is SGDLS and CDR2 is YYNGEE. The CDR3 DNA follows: TGTGCCAGCAGCCCGAGCGGGGGGATTGACAATGAGCAGTTCTTC. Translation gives CASSPSGGIDNEQFF.

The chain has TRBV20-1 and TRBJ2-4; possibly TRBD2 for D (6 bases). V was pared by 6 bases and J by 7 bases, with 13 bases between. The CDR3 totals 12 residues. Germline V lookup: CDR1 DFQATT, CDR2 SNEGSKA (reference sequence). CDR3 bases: TGCAGTGCCGGGACTTATGGGAACATTCAGTACTTC. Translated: CSAGTYGNIQYF.

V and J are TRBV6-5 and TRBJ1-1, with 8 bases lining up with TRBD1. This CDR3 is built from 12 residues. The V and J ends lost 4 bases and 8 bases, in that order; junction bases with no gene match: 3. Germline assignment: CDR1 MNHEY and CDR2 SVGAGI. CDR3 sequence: CASSWGTGEAFF. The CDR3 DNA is TGTGCCAGCAGTTGGGGGACAGGCGAAGCTTTCTTT.

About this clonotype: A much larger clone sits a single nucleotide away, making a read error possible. Written as DNA, the CDR3 is TGTGCCAGCAGTTCTCCGGACCGTACCGGGGAGCTGTTTTTT. Its translation is CASSSPDRTGELFF. The chain is built from TRBV12-3 or TRBV12-4 and TRBJ2-2; D is uncertain. The CDR3 contains 14 residues. Trimming took 4 bases from V and 5 from J, leaving 11 bases between them.

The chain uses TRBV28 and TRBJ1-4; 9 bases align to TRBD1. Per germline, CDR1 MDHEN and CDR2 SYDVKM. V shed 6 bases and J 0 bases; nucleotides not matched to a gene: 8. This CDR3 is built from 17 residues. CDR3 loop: CASSPGDRVPTNEKLFF. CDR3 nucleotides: TGTGCCAGCAGCCCCGGGGACAGGGTCCCAACTAATGAAAAACTGTTTTTT.

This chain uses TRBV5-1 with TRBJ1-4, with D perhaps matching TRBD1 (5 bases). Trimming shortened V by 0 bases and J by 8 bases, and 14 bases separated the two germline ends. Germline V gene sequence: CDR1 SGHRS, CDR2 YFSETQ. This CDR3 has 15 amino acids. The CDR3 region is CASSLGPREGEKLFF. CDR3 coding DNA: TGCGCCAGCAGCTTGGGGCCCAGGGAAGGCGAAAAACTGTTTTTT.

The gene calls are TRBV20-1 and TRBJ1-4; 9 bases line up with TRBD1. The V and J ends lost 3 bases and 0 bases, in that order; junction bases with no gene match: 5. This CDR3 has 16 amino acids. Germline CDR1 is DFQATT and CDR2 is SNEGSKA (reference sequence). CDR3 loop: CSASAGQGATNEKLFF. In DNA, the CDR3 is TGCAGTGCTAGTGCGGGACAGGGTGCAACTAATGAAAAACTGTTTTTT.

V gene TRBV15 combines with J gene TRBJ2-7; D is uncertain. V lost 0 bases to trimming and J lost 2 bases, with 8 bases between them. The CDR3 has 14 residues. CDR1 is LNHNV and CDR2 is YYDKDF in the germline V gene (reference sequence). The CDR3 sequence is CATSRDPGAYEQYF. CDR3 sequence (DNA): TGTGCCACCAGCAGAGATCCAGGCGCCTACGAGCAGTACTTC.

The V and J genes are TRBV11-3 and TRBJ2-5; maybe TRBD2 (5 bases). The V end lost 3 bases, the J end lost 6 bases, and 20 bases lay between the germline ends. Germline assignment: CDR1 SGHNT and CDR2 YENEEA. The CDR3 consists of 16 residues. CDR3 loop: CASSFVGSGGPKTQYF. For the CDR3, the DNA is TGTGCCAGCAGCTTCGTCGGCAGCGGAGGACCGAAGACCCAGTACTTC.

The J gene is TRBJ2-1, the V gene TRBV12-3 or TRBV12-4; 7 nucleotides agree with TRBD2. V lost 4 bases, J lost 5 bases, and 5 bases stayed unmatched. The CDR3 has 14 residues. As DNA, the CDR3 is TGTGCCAGCAGTTCAGGACTAGTGGACAATGAGCAGTTCTTC. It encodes CASSSGLVDNEQFF.

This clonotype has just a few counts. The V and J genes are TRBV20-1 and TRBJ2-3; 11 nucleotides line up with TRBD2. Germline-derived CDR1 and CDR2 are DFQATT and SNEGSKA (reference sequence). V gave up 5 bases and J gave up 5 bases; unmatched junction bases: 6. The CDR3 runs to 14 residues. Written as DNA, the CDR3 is TGCAGTGCTCGACTAGCGGGGATTCAAGATACGCAGTATTTT. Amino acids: CSARLAGIQDTQYF.

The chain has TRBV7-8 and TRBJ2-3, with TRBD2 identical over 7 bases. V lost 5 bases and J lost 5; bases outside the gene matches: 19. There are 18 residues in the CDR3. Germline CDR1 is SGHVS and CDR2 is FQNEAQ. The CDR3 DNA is TGTGCCAGCAGCCCAGGCCTTCTAGCGGACCTTTGGAGAGATACGCAGTATTTT. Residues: CASSPGLLADLWRDTQYF. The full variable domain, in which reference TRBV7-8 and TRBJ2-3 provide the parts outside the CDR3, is GAGVSQSPRYKVAKRGQDVALRCDPISGHVSLFWYQQALGQGPEFLTYFQNEAQLDKSGLPSDRFFAERPEGSVSTLKIQRTQQEDSAVYLCASSPGLLADLWRDTQYFGPGTRLTVL.

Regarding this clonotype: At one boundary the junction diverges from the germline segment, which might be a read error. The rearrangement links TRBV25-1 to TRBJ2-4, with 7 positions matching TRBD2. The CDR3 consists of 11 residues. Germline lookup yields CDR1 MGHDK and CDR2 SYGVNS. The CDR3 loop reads CASSQAGILTF. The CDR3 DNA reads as TGTGCCAGCAGTCAAGCGGGGATTTTAACCTTC. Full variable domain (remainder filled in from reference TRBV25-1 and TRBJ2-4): EADIYQTPRYLVIGTGKKITLECSQTMGHDKMYWYQQDPGMELHLIHYSYGVNSTEKGDLSSESTVSRIRTEHFPLTLESARPSHTSQYLCASSQAGILTFGAGTRLSVL.

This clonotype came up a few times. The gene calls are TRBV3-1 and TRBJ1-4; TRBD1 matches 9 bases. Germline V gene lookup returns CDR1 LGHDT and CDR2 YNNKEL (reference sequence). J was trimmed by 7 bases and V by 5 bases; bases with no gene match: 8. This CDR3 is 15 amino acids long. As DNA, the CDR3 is TGTGCCAGCAGCTGGTCCGGGACAGGGCTTGAAAAACTGTTTTTT. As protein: CASSWSGTGLEKLFF.

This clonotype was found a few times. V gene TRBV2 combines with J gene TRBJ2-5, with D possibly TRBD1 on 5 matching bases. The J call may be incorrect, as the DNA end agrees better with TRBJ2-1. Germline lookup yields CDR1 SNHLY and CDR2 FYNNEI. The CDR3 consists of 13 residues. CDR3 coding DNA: TGTGCCAGCAGTGATGACAGTATAGGTGAGCAGTTCTTC. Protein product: CASSDDSIGEQFF.

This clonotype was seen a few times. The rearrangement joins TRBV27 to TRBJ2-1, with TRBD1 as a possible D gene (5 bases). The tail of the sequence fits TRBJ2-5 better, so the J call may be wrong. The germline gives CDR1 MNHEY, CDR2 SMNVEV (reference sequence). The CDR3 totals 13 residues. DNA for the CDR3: TGTGCCAGCAGTTTATTAGGGGAACAGACCCAGTACTTC. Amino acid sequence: CASSLLGEQTQYF.

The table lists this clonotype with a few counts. CDR3: CATSRDIADTQYF. In DNA form, the CDR3 reads TGTGCCACCAGCAGAGATATCGCAGATACGCAGTATTTT. The V gene is TRBV15, the J gene TRBJ2-3; no firm D call. The CDR3 runs 13 residues. V gave up 0 bases and J gave up 4 bases, with 5 bases separating them. The germline CDR1 and CDR2 sequences are LNHNV and YYDKDF (reference sequence). Using reference TRBV15 and TRBJ2-3 for the parts outside the CDR3, the full variable domain is DAMVIQNPRYQVTQFGKPVTLSCSQTLNHNVMYWYQQKSSQAPKLLFHYYDKDFNNEADTPDNFQSRRPNTSFCFLDIRSPGLGDTAMYLCATSRDIADTQYFGPGTRLTVL.

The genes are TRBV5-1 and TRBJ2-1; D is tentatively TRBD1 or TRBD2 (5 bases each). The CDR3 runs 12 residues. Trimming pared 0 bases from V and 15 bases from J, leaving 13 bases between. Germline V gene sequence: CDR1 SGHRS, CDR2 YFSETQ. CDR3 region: CASSLGGSDPFF. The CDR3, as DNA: TGCGCCAGCAGCTTGGGGGGGAGCGACCCGTTCTTC.

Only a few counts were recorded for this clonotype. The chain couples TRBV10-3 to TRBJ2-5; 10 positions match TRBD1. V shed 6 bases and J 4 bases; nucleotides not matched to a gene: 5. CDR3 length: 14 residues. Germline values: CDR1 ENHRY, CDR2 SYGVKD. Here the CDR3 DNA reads TGTGCCATCAGGCCGGGGGACAGGGGAGAGACCCAGTACTTC. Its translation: CAIRPGDRGETQYF.

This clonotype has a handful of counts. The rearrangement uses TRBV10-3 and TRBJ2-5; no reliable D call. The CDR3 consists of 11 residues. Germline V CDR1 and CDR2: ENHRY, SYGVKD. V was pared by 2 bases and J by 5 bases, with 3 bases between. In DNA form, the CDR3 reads TGTGCCATCAGTGAGATGGAGACCCAGTACTTC. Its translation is CAISEMETQYF.